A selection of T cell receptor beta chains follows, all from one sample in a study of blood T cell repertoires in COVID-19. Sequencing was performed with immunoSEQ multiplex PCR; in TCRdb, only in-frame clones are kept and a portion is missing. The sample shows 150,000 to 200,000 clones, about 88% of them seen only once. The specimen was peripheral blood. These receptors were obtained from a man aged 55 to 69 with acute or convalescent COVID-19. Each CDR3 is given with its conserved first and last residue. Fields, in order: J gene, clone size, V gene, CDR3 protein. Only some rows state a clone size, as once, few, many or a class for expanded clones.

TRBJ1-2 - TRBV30 CAWKGPGNYGYTF
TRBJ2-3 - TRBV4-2 CASSQDSPLEGIHRSTDTQYF
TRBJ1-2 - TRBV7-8 CASSPQFPTGMSYGYTF
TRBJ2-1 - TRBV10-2 CASRPPGQGIYNEQFF
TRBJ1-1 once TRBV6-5 CASSYDRKNTEAFF
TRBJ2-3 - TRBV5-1 CASRGSGTGVLNTQYF
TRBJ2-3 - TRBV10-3 CAISDASGTDTQYF
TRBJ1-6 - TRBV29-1 CSAGQGANSPLHF
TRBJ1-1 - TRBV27 CASESWDSEAFF
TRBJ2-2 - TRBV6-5 CASKAGESTGELFF
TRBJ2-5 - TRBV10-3 CAISESDVSGQETQYF
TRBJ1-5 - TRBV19 CASSEGLPQHF
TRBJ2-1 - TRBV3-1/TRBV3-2 CASRGANEQFF
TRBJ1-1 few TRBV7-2 CASSLNRETVGTEAFF
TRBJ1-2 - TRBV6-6 CASSREGQAGGRTF
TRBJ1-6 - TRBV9 CASSVGGGNNSPLHF
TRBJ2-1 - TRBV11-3 CASSHRLAGGYNEQFF
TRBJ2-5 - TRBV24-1 CATSDLQLPETQYF
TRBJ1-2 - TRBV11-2 CASSFNGVNLYGYTF
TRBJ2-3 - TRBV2 CASSQWAAGGDTQYF